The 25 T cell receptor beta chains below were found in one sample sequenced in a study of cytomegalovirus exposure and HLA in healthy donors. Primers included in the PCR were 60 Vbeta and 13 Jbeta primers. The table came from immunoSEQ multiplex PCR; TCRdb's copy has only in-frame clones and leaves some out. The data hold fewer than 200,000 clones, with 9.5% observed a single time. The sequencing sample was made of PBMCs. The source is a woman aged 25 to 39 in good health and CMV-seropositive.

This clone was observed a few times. The DNA for the CDR3 is TGTGCCAGCAGTCGAGGGGCTAGCGGTTACTACGAGCAGTACTTC. Its protein is CASSRGASGYYEQYF. This rearrangement joins TRBV9 to TRBJ2-7; TRBD2 matches 7 bases. The V gene end was trimmed by 5 bases and the J gene end by 3 bases; junction bases not matched to a gene: 11. Germline values: CDR1 SGDLS, CDR2 YYNGEE. CDR3 size: 15 residues.

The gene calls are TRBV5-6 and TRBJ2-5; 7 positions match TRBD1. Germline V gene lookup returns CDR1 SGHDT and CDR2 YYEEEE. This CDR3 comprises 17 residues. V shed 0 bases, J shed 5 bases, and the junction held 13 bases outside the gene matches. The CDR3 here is CASSLARDSFNGETQYF. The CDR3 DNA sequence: TGTGCCAGCAGCTTGGCCCGGGACAGTTTCAACGGGGAGACCCAGTACTTC.

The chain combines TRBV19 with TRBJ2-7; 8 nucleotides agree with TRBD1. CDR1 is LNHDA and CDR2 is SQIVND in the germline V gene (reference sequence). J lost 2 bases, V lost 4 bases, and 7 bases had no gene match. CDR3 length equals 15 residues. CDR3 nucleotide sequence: TGTGCCAGTAGTAGGGACAGGACGGGGACCTACGAGCAGTACTTC. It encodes CASSRDRTGTYEQYF.

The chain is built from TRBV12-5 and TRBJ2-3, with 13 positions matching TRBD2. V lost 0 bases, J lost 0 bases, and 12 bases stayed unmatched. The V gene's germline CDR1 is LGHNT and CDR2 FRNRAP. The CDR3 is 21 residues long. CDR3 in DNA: TGTGCTAGTGGTTTGGTACGAGGGGGACTAGCGGGACCTACTAGCACAGATACGCAGTATTTT. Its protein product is CASGLVRGGLAGPTSTDTQYF. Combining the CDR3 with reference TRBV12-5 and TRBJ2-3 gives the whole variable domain DARVTQTPRHKVTEMGQEVTMRCQPILGHNTVFWYRQTMMQGLELLAYFRNRAPLDDSGMPKDRFSAEMPDATLATLKIQPSEPRDSAVYFCASGLVRGGLAGPTSTDTQYFGPGTRLTVL.

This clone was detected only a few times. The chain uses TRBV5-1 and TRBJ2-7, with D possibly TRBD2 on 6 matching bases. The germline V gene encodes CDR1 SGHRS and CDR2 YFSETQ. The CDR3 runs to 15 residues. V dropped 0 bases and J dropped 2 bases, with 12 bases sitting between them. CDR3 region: CASSLEGLRAYEQYF. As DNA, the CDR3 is TGCGCCAGCAGCTTGGAGGGACTTCGAGCCTACGAGCAGTACTTC. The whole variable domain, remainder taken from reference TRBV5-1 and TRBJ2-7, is KAGVTQTPRYLIKTRGQQVTLSCSPISGHRSVSWYQQTPGQGLQFLFEYFSETQRNKGNFPGRFSGRQFSNSRSEMNVSTLELGDSALYLCASSLEGLRAYEQYFGPGTRLTVT.

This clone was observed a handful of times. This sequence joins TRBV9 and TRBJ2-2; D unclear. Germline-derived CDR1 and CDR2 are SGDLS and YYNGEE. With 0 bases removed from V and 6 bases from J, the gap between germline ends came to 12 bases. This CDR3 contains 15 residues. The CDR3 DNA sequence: TGTGCCAGCAGCGTAGGAGTCGGAGTTGCCGGGGAGCTGTTTTTT. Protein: CASSVGVGVAGELFF.

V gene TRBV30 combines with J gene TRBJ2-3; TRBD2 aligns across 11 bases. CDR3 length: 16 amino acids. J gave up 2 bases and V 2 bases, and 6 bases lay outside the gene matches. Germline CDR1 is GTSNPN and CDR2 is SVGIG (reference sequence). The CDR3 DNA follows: TGTGCCTGGAGTCCCCGGACTAGCGGGTACACAGATACGCAGTATTTT. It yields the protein CAWSPRTSGYTDTQYF.

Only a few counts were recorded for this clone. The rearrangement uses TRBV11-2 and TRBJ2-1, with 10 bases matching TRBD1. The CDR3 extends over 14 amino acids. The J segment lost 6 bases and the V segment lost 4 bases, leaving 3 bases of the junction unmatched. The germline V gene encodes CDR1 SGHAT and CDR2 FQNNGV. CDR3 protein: CASSSGQGINEQFF. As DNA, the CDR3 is TGTGCCAGCAGCTCGGGACAGGGGATCAATGAGCAGTTCTTC.

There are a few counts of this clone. The CDR3 spells CASSQGGGGNQPQHF. As DNA, the CDR3 is TGCGCCAGCAGCCAAGGGGGCGGAGGCAATCAGCCCCAGCATTTT. The chain is built from TRBV4-1 and TRBJ1-5, with D perhaps TRBD1 (5 bases). The CDR3 totals 15 residues. The germline V gene has CDR1 MGHRA and CDR2 YSYEKL. With 1 base removed from V and 2 bases from J, the gap between germline ends came to 9 bases.

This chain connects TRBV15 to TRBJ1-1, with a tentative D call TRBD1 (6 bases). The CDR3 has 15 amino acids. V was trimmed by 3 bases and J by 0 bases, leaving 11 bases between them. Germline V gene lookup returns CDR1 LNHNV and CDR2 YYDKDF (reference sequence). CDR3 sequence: CATSSSGTLNTEAFF. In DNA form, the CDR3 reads TGTGCCACCAGCAGTTCCGGGACACTGAACACTGAAGCTTTCTTT. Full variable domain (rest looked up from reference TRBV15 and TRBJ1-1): DAMVIQNPRYQVTQFGKPVTLSCSQTLNHNVMYWYQQKSSQAPKLLFHYYDKDFNNEADTPDNFQSRRPNTSFCFLDIRSPGLGDTAMYLCATSSSGTLNTEAFFGQGTRLTVV.

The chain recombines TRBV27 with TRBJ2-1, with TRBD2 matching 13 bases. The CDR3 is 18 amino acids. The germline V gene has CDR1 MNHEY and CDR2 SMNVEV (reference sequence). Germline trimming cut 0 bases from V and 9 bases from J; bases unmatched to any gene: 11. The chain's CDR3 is CASSLSIGGLAGIGEQFF. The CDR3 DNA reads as TGTGCCAGCAGTTTATCGATAGGGGGACTAGCGGGAATTGGTGAGCAGTTCTTC.

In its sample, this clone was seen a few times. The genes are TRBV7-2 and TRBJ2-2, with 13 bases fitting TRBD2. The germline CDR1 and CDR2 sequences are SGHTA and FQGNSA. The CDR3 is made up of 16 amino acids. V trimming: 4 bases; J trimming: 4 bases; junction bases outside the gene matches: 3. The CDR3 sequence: CASSWTSGRGTGELFF. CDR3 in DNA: TGTGCCAGCAGCTGGACTAGCGGGAGAGGCACCGGGGAGCTGTTTTTT.

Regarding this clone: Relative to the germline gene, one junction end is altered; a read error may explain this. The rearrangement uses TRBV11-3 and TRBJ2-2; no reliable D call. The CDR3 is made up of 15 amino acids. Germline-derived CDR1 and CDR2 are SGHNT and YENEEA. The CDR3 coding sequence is TGTGCCAGCAGTTTAGAAGTCAGAACCACCGGGGAGCTGTTTTTT. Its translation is CASSLEVRTTGELFF. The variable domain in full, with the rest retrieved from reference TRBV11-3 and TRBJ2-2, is EAGVVQSPRYKIIEKKQPVAFWCNPISGHNTLYWYLQNLGQGPELLIRYENEEAVDDSQLPKDRFSAERLKGVDSTLKIQPAELGDSAVYLCASSLEVRTTGELFFGEGSRLTVL.

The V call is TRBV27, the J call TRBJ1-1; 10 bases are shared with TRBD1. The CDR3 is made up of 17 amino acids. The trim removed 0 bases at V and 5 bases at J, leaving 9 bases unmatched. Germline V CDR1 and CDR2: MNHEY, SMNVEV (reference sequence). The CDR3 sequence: CASSLSPSTGGKTEAFF. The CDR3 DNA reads TGTGCCAGCAGTTTATCCCCATCGACAGGGGGCAAAACTGAAGCTTTCTTT.

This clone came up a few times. The CDR3 nucleotides read TGTGCCAGCAGGCGGATAGGGACAGGAGATACGCAGTATTTT. This sequence encodes CASRRIGTGDTQYF. The chain employs TRBV2 and TRBJ2-3, with 8 bases aligning to TRBD1. V gave up 6 bases and J gave up 5 bases; unmatched junction bases: 7. There are 14 residues in the CDR3. Germline-derived CDR1 and CDR2 are SNHLY and FYNNEI.

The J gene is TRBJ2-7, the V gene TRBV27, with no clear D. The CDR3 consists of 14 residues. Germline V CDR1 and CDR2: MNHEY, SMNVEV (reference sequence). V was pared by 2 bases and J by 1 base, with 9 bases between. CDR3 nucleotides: TGTGCCAGCAGTTTAAACAGAATATCCTACGAGCAGTACTTC. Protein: CASSLNRISYEQYF.

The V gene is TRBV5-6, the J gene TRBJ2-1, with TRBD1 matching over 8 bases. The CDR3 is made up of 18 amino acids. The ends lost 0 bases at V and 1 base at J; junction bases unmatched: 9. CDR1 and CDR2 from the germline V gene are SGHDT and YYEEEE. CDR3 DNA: TGTGCCAGCAGCTTGGATGCCTGGACAGGGAGTTCCTACAATGAGCAGTTCTTC. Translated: CASSLDAWTGSSYNEQFF.

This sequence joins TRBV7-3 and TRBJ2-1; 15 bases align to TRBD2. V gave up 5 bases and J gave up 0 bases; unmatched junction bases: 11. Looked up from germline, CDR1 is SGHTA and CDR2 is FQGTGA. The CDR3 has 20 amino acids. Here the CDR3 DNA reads TGTGCCAGCAGCCCGCGAGGGTTGGGACTAGCGGGAGGCTCCTACAATGAGCAGTTCTTC. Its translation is CASSPRGLGLAGGSYNEQFF.

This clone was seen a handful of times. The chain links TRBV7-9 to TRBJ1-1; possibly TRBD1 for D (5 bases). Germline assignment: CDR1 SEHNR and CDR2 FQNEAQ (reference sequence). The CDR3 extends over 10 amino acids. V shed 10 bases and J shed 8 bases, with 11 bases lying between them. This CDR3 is CATLRGEAFF. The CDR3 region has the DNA TGTGCCACCCTTAGGGGAGAAGCTTTCTTT.

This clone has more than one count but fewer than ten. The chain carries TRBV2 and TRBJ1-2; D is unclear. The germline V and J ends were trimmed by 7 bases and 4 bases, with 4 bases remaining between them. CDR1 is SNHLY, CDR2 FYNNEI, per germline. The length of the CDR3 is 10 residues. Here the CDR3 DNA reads TGTGCCAGCACCGGCTATGGCTACACCTTC. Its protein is CASTGYGYTF. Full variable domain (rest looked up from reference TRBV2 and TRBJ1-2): EPEVTQTPSHQVTQMGQEVILRCVPISNHLYFYWYRQILGQKVEFLVSFYNNEISEKSEIFDDQFSVERPDGSNFTLKIRSTKLEDSAMYFCASTGYGYTFGSGTRLTVV.

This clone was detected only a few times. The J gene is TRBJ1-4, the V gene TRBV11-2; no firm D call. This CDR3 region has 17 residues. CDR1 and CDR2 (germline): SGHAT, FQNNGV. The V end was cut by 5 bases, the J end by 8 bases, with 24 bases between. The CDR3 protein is CASSTWRDGPIEEKLFF. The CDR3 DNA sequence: TGTGCCAGCAGCACCTGGAGGGATGGCCCCATCGAGGAAAAACTGTTTTTT.

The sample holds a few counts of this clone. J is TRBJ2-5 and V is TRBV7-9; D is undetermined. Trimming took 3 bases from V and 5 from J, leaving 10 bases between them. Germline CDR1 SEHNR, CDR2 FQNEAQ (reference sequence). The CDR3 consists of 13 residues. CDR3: CASSFNRRETQYF. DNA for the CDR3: TGTGCCAGCAGCTTTAACCGTCGGGAGACCCAGTACTTC.

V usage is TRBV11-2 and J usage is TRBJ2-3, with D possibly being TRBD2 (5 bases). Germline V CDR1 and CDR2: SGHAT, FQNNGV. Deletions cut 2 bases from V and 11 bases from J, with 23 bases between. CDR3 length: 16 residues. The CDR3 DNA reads TGTGCCAGCAGCTTAAGGCTAGCCCATTTCATACCGCAGCAGTATTTT. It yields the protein CASSLRLAHFIPQQYF.

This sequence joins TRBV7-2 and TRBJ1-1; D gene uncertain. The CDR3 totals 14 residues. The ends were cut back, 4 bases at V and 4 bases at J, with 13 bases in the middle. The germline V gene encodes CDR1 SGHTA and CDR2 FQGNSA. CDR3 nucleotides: TGTGCCAGCAGCTCAACCCCACGGGGCACTGAAGCTTTCTTT. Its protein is CASSSTPRGTEAFF.

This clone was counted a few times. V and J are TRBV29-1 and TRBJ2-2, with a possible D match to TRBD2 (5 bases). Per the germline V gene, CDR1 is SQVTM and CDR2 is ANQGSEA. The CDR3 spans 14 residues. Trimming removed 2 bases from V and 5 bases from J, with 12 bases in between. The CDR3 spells CSVESRRGTGELFF. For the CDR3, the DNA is TGCAGCGTTGAAAGTCGCCGGGGTACCGGGGAGCTGTTTTTT.